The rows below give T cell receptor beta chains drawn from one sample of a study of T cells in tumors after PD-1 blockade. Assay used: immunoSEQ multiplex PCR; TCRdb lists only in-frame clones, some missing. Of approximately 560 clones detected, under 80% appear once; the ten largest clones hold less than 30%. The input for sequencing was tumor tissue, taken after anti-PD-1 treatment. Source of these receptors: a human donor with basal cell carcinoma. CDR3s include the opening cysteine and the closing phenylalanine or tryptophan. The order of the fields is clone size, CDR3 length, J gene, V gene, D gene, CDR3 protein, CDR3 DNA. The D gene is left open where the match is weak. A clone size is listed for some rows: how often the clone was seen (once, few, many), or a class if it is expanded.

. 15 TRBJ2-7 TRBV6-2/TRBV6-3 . CASSHGQNRPYEQYF TGTGCCAGCAGCCACGGACAGAATAGACCCTACGAGCAGTACTTC
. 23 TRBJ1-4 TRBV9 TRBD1 CASSVGTDSYWGQGKTQNEKLFF TGTGCCAGCAGCGTAGGGACAGATAGCTATTGGGGACAGGGTAAGACCCAAAATGAAAAACTGTTTTTT
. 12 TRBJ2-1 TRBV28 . CASSLSQTEQFF TGTGCCAGCAGTTTGAGCCAGACGGAGCAGTTCTTC
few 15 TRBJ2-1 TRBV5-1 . CASSFLVTSYNEQFF TGCGCCAGCAGCTTCCTAGTAACGTCCTACAATGAGCAGTTCTTC
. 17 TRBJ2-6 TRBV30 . CAWLGLRYKSRANVLTF TGTGCCTGGCTAGGTCTTCGTTATAAAAGTCGGGCCAACGTCCTGACTTTC
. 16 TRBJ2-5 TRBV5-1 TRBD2 CASSQWTSGNQETQYF TGCGCCAGCAGCCAGTGGACTAGCGGAAACCAAGAGACCCAGTACTTC
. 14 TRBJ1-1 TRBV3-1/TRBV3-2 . CASSPKWGDTEAFF TGTGCCAGCAGCCCGAAATGGGGGGACACTGAAGCTTTCTTT
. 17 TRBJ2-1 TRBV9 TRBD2 CASSVGGGTSGSNEQFF TGTGCCAGCAGCGTAGGCGGTGGGACTAGCGGGAGTAATGAGCAGTTCTTC
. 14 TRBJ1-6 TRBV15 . CATSRDWQGSPLHF TGTGCCACCAGCAGAGATTGGCAGGGGTCTCCCCTCCACTTT
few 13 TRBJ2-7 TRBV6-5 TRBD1 CASRRTGRYEQYF TGTGCCAGCAGGAGGACAGGGAGGTACGAGCAGTACTTC
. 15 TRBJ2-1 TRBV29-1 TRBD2 CSVGGTSGGHNEQFF TGCAGCGTTGGAGGGACTAGCGGGGGGCACAATGAGCAGTTCTTC
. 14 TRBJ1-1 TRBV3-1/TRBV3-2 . CASSPLTGGTEAFF TGTGCCAGCAGCCCGTTGACAGGCGGGACTGAAGCTTTCTTT
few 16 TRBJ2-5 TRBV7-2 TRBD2 CASSTWGGGARETQYF TGTGCCAGCAGCACTTGGGGCGGGGGGGCCCGAGAGACCCAGTACTTC
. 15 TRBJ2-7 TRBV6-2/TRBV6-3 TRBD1 CASSYQQGATGEQYF TGTGCCAGCAGTTACCAGCAGGGGGCGACCGGCGAGCAGTACTTC
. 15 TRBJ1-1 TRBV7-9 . CASSLSGQFNTEAFF TGTGCCAGCAGCTTATCCGGACAGTTCAACACTGAAGCTTTCTTT
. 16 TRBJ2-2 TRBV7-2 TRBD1 CASSNPGQGYTGELFF TGTGCCAGCAGCAACCCGGGACAGGGGTACACCGGGGAGCTGTTTTTT
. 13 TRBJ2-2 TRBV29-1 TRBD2 CSVARGRAGELFF TGCAGCGTTGCGCGCGGGAGGGCCGGGGAGCTGTTTTTT
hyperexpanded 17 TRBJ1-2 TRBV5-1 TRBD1 CASSLEIAGGGSYGYTF TGCGCCAGCAGCTTGGAGATAGCAGGGGGCGGTTCGTATGGCTACACCTTC
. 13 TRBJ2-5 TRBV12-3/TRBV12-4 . CASSLGVQETQYF TGTGCCAGCAGTCTGGGGGTCCAAGAGACCCAGTACTTC
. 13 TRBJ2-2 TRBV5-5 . CASSWFDTGELFF TGTGCCAGCAGCTGGTTTGACACCGGGGAGCTGTTTTTT
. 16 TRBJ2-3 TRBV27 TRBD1 CASRPQGLGSTDTQYF TGTGCCAGCAGACCACAGGGGTTGGGAAGCACAGATACGCAGTATTTT
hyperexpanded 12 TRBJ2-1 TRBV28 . CASSSVYNEQFF TGTGCCAGCAGTTCCGTTTACAATGAGCAGTTCTTC
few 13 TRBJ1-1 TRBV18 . CASSIGGNTEAFF TGTGCCAGCTCGATTGGGGGGAACACTGAAGCTTTCTTT
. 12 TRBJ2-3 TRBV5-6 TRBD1 CASRGRGTGLYF TGTGCCAGCAGGGGTAGAGGGACAGGGCTGTATTTT
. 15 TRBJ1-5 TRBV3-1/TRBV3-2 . CASSQGRGGNQPQHF TGTGCCAGCAGCCAGGGGAGGGGGGGCAATCAGCCCCAGCATTTT
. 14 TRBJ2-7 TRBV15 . CATSISTGSYEQYF TGTGCCACCAGCATATCGACAGGCTCCTACGAGCAGTACTTC
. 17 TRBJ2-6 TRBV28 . CAISRAGVISGANVLTF TGTGCCATAAGCCGGGCAGGGGTAATCTCTGGGGCCAACGTCCTGACTTTC
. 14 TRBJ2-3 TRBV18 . CASSRGGPTDTQYF TGTGCCAGCTCACGAGGAGGTCCCACAGATACGCAGTATTTT
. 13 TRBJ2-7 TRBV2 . CASRGITSYEQYF TGTGCCAGCCGGGGGATAACCTCCTACGAGCAGTACTTC
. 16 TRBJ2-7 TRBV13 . CASSLAGRRTRHEQYF TGTGCCAGCAGCTTAGCGGGCAGACGGACCCGCCACGAGCAGTACTTC
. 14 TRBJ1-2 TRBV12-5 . CASAGVHPSGGYTF TGTGCTAGTGCCGGGGTCCATCCCTCAGGAGGCTACACCTTC
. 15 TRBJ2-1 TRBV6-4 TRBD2 CASSAGGGAYNEQFF TGTGCCAGCAGTGCCGGCGGGGGGGCTTACAATGAGCAGTTCTTC
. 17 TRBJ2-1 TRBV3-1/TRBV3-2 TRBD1 CASSQEGFGTGLDEQFF TGTGCCAGCAGCCAAGAGGGGTTCGGGACAGGGTTAGATGAGCAGTTCTTC
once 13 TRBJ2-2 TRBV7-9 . CASSLSGAGELFF TGTGCCAGCAGCTTATCGGGGGCCGGGGAGCTGTTTTTT
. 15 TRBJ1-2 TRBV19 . CASSIEGSRRAGYTF TGTGCCAGTAGTATAGAAGGGTCGCGGCGGGCTGGCTACACCTTC
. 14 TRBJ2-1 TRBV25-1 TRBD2 CASKTSGPYNEQFF TGTGCCAGCAAGACTAGCGGGCCTTACAATGAGCAGTTCTTC
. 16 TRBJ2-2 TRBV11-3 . CASSFWGGPNTGELFF TGTGCCAGCAGCTTTTGGGGGGGCCCGAACACCGGGGAGCTGTTTTTT
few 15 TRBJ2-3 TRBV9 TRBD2 CASSVVAGGRDTQYF TGTGCCAGCAGCGTAGTAGCGGGAGGGAGAGATACGCAGTATTTT
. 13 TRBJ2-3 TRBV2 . CASSEGYSDTQYF TGTGCCAGCAGCGAGGGGTATTCAGATACGCAGTATTTT
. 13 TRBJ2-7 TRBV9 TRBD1 CASSGQGAYEQYF TGTGCCAGCAGTGGACAGGGTGCCTACGAGCAGTACTTC
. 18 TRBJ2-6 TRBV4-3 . CASSPDRRGPSGANVLTF TGCGCCAGCAGCCCCGACAGGAGGGGGCCCTCTGGGGCCAACGTCCTGACTTTC
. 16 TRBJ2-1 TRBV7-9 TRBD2 CASSSMGLAGSNEQFF TGTGCCAGCAGCTCGATGGGACTAGCGGGTAGCAATGAGCAGTTCTTC
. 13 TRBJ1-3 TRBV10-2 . CASSDRGGNTIYF TGCGCCAGCAGTGACAGGGGTGGAAACACCATATATTTT